This T cell receptor (beta chain) was obtained from a study of technical replicates of blood from several donors. Generated by immunoSEQ multiplex PCR, the TCRdb table keeps only in-frame clones and is missing some. The top ten clones hold about 0.25% of a sample with about 79,000 clones, 85% to 95% of them seen once. The trim removed 4 bases at V and 4 bases at J, leaving 7 bases unmatched. The CDR3 spans 15 residues. From germline, CDR1 is KGHSH and CDR2 LQKENI. Input material: T cells isolated from PBMCs. The chain uses TRBV18 and TRBJ2-5; 9 nucleotides agree with TRBD1. The receptor's source is a human donor in good health. The CDR3 DNA reads as TGTGCCAGCTCACTACCGACAGGGGGAGCAGAGACCCAGTACTTC. Amino acid sequence: CASSLPTGGAETQYF.